Listed below are T cell receptor beta chains from one sample, sequenced in a study of blood T cell repertoires in COVID-19. Repertoires were generated with immunoSEQ multiplex PCR, while TCRdb's copy carries only in-frame clones and drops some. This table has 270,000 or so clones, 89% appearing once. The sample comprised peripheral blood. These receptors were obtained from a woman in her forties who had recovered from COVID-19. Each CDR3 is given without its conserved first and last residue.

>TRBJ1-1|TRBV3-1/TRBV3-2
ASSHKGAGTEAF
>TRBJ1-1|TRBV6-4
ASSEPTGGGTEAF
>TRBJ2-5|TRBV28
ASRTLDEGQY
>TRBJ2-3|TRBV27
AVQDYRTDTQY
>TRBJ1-5|TRBV16
ASSQTSGGSNQPQH
>TRBJ1-1|TRBV3-1/TRBV3-2
ASSQEVRGGKAF
>TRBJ2-1|TRBV11-2
ASSRDRGHLNEQF
>TRBJ2-1|TRBV10-3
AISETDRDPQF
>TRBJ2-3|TRBV12-3/TRBV12-4
ASSLASGTSLY
>TRBJ2-2|TRBV19
ASTRWLAGEYTGELF
>TRBJ1-6|TRBV6-1
ASSETGGGNSPLH
>TRBJ1-6|TRBV10-1
ASIMRPGNSPLH
>TRBJ2-3|TRBV6-2/TRBV6-3
ASSSNRVADTQY
>TRBJ2-1|TRBV19
ASSRIAGGQF
>TRBJ1-3|TRBV19
ASSDPRTASGNTIY
>TRBJ1-6|TRBV28
ASSGSNSPLH